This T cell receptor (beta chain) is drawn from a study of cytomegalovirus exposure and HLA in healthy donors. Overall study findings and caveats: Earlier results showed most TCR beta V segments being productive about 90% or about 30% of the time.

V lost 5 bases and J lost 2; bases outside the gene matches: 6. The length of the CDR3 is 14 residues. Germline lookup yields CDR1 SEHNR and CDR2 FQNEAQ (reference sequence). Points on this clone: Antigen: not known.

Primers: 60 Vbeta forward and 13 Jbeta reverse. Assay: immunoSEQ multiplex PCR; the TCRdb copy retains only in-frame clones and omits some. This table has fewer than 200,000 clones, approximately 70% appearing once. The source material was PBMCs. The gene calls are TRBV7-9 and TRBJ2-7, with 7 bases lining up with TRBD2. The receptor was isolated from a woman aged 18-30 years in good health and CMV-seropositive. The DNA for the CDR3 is TGTGCCAGCAGCCAGGGAGGGGAGACCTACGAGCAGTACTTC. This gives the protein CASSQGGETYEQYF.